What follows are 20 T cell receptor beta chains derived from one specimen sequenced in a study of monozygotic twins with inflammatory bowel disease (dated by TCRdb to between 2018 and 2020). The receptor library was made with 5' RACE. The sequencer listed for this sample is Illumina HiSeq 2500. Once TCRdb had reprocessed the reads, it stored one entry per CDR3 protein sequence and supplied no DNA. In this sample's table one finds approximately 300,000 distinct CDR3 sequences. The ten largest clones take up roughly 5.8% of the sample. What was sequenced was blood. Every receptor here comes from a human donor with ulcerative colitis or Crohn's disease, or a healthy co-twin of an affected twin (not recorded which).

V gene TRBV7-2 combines with J gene TRBJ2-4; TCRdb's assignment of TRBD2 cannot be checked, as there is no DNA. Germline values: CDR1 SGHTA, CDR2 FQGNSA. The CDR3 has 14 amino acids. CDR3 amino acids: CASSFGTRLDIQYF.

The V gene is TRBV27, the J gene TRBJ2-2; TCRdb designates TRBD2, a call that cannot be tested without DNA. The germline V gene encodes CDR1 MNHEY and CDR2 SMNVEV (reference sequence). CDR3 length: 15 amino acids. Here the CDR3 reads CASSQKRLNTGELFF.

V is TRBV28 and J is TRBJ2-7; there is no DNA to check the TCRdb D call of TRBD1. The CDR3 runs 14 residues. In germline, CDR1 is MDHEN, CDR2 SYDVKM. CDR3 loop: CASNRGSLSWEQYF.

The chain carries TRBV6-5 and TRBJ2-2. CDR3 length: 13 amino acids. CDR1 is MNHEY, CDR2 SVGAGI, per germline. The chain's CDR3 is CASSAPGAGELFF.

The V gene is TRBV7-2, the J gene TRBJ2-1; the TCRdb D gene call, TRBD1, has no DNA to confirm it. CDR3 length: 16 residues. Germline values: CDR1 SGHTA, CDR2 FQGNSA. The CDR3 protein is CASSLVVTGAGNEQFF.

This chain links TRBV7-9 with TRBJ1-6. Germline V gene data show CDR1 as SEHNR and CDR2 as FQNEAQ (reference sequence). This CDR3 spans 12 amino acids. CDR3 loop: CASSLALPPLHF. The full variable domain, its missing parts supplied by reference TRBV7-9 and TRBJ1-6, is DTGVSQNPRHKITKRGQNVTFRCDPISEHNRLYWYRQTLGQGPEFLTYFQNEAQLEKSRLLSDRFSAERPKGSFSTLEIQRTEQGDSAMYLCASSLALPPLHFGNGTRLTVT.

The genes are TRBV5-1 and TRBJ2-5; TCRdb proposes TRBD2, but this gene call is untestable without DNA. Germline CDR1 is SGHRS and CDR2 is YFSETQ. The length of the CDR3 is 15 residues. The CDR3 reads CASSLGLAGKETQYF.

The chain links TRBV27 to TRBJ2-6; TCRdb calls TRBD1, which cannot be checked without DNA. This CDR3 is 16 amino acids long. From germline, CDR1 is MNHEY and CDR2 SMNVEV (reference sequence). CDR3 sequence: CASSGTGTSEANVLTF.

This chain links TRBV12-5 with TRBJ2-1. The germline gives CDR1 LGHNT, CDR2 FRNRAP. The CDR3 length is 12 residues. CDR3 loop: CASGLVRNEQFF. Full variable domain (missing parts from reference TRBV12-5 and TRBJ2-1): DARVTQTPRHKVTEMGQEVTMRCQPILGHNTVFWYRQTMMQGLELLAYFRNRAPLDDSGMPKDRFSAEMPDATLATLKIQPSEPRDSAVYFCASGLVRNEQFFGPGTRLTVL.

The genes are TRBV7-8 and TRBJ2-1; TCRdb picks TRBD2, but there is no DNA to check that call. This CDR3 contains 20 residues. Germline V lookup: CDR1 SGHVS, CDR2 FQNEAQ. The CDR3 region is CASSLAAEAGGPWGYNEQFF.

The chain has TRBV5-5 and TRBJ1-6; TCRdb lists TRBD1, though no DNA is available to test this call. There are 13 residues in the CDR3. From germline, CDR1 is SGHKS and CDR2 YYEKEE (reference sequence). CDR3 sequence: CASKGGDNSPLHF.

The CDR3 spells CASRVHRPNEKLFF. The V call is TRBV12-3 or TRBV12-4, the J call TRBJ1-4; the TCRdb D gene call, TRBD1, has no DNA to confirm it. CDR3 length equals 14 residues.

The chain uses TRBV24-1 and TRBJ2-3; TCRdb lists TRBD2, though no DNA is available to test this call. The germline CDR1 and CDR2 sequences are KGHDR and SFDVKD. The CDR3 extends over 18 amino acids. CDR3 residues: CATSDSATSGRASDTQYF.

The CDR3 protein is CASSLVVASGVRGELFF. This chain connects TRBV7-9 to TRBJ2-2; TCRdb's D call of TRBD2 is untestable without DNA. Germline V gene data show CDR1 as SEHNR and CDR2 as FQNEAQ (reference sequence). The CDR3 runs 17 residues.

This sequence joins TRBV7-2 and TRBJ2-2; TCRdb lists TRBD1, though no DNA is available to test this call. The CDR3 is made up of 15 amino acids. Germline CDR1 and CDR2: SGHTA and FQGNSA. CDR3: CASSSGHSNTGELFF. Based on the CDR3 plus reference TRBV7-2 and TRBJ2-2, the full variable domain is GAGVSQSPSNKVTEKGKDVELRCDPISGHTALYWYRQSLGQGLEFLIYFQGNSAPDKSGLPSDRFSAERTGGSVSTLTIQRTQQEDSAVYLCASSSGHSNTGELFFGEGSRLTVL.

The rearrangement links TRBV4-2 to TRBJ2-7. This CDR3 is built from 16 residues. Germline CDR1 reads LGHNA; CDR2 reads YNFKEQ. CDR3: CASSRLKVQGPNEQYF.

The rearrangement joins TRBV7-8 to TRBJ1-3. The CDR3 has 12 residues. The germline V gene has CDR1 SGHVS and CDR2 FQNEAQ. This CDR3 reads CASSYSGNTIYF.

The rearrangement links TRBV5-1 to TRBJ1-1. CDR1 is SGHRS and CDR2 is YFSETQ in the germline V gene. This CDR3 has 12 residues. CDR3 amino acids: CASSFGNTEAFF.

V and J are TRBV12-3 or TRBV12-4 and TRBJ1-6; TCRdb proposes TRBD1, but this gene call is untestable without DNA. This CDR3 contains 13 residues. CDR3 residues: CASSLSQISPLHF.

The rearrangement uses TRBV20-1 and TRBJ2-6; the TCRdb D gene call, TRBD1, has no DNA to confirm it. CDR3 length equals 14 residues. The germline V gene encodes CDR1 DFQATT and CDR2 SNEGSKA (reference sequence). The CDR3 is CSARRGPGANVLTF.